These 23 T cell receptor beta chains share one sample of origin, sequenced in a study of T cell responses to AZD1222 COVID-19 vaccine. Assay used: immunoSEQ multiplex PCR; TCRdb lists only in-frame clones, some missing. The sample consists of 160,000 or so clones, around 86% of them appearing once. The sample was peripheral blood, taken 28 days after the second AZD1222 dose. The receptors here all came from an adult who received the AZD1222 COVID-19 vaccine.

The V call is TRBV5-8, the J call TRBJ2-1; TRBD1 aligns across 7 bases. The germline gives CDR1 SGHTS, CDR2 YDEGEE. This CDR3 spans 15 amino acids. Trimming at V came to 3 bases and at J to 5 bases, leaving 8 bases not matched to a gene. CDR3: CASSWGQSGHNEQFF. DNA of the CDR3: TGTGCCAGCAGCTGGGGACAGTCCGGGCACAATGAGCAGTTCTTC.

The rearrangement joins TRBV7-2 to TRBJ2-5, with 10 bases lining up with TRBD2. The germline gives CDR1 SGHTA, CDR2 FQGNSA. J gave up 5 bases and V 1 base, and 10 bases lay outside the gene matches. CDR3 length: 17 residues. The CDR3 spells CASSLGQSGRAAETQYF. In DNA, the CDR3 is TGTGCCAGCAGCTTAGGTCAAAGCGGGAGGGCTGCCGAGACCCAGTACTTC.

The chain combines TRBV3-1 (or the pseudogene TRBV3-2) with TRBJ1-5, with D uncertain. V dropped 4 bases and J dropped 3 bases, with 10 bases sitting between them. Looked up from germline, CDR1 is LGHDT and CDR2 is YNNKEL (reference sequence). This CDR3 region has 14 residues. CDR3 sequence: CASSLDGPNQPQHF. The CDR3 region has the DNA TGTGCCAGCAGCCTGGACGGTCCCAATCAGCCCCAGCATTTT.

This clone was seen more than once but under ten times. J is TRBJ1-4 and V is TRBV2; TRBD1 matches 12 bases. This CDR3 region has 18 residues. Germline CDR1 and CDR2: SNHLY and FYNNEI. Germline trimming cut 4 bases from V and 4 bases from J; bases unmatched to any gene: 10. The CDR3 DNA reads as TGTGCCAGCAGTGCTAGTGGGACAGGGGGCGAGGTTAATGAAAAACTGTTTTTT. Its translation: CASSASGTGGEVNEKLFF.

CDR3 loop: CASRKQGVKDYTF. The DNA for the CDR3 is TGTGCCAGCAGGAAACAGGGAGTTAAAGACTACACCTTC. This chain uses TRBV6-5 with TRBJ1-2, with D maybe TRBD1 (6 bases). The CDR3 has 13 residues. V was trimmed by 6 bases and J by 10 bases, leaving 18 bases between them. In germline, CDR1 is MNHEY, CDR2 SVGAGI.

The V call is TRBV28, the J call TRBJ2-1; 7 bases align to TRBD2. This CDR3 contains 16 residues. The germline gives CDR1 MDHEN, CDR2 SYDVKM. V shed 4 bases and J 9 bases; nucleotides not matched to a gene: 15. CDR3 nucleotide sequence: TGTGCCAGCAGTTCCCTGGCGGGAGATAGGAGGGGTGAGCAGTTCTTC. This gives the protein CASSSLAGDRRGEQFF.

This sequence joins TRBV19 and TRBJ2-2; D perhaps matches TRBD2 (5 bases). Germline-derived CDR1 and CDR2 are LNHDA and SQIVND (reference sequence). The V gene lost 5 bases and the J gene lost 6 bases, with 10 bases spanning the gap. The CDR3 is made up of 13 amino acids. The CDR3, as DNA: TGTGCCAGTAGTCCATACGGGGCCGGGGAGCTGTTTTTT. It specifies CASSPYGAGELFF.

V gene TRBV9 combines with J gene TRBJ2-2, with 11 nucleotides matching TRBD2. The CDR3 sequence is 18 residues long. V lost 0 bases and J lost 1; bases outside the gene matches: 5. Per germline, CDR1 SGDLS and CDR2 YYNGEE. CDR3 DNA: TGTGCCAGCAGCGTAGAACTAGCGGGAGTCCGGAACACCGGGGAGCTGTTTTTT. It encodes CASSVELAGVRNTGELFF.

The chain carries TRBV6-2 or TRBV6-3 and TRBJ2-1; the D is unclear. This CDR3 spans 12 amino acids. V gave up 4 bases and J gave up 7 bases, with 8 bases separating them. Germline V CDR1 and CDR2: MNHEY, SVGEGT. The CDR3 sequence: CASSSRPNEQFF. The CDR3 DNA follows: TGTGCCAGCAGTTCCCGGCCAAATGAGCAGTTCTTC.

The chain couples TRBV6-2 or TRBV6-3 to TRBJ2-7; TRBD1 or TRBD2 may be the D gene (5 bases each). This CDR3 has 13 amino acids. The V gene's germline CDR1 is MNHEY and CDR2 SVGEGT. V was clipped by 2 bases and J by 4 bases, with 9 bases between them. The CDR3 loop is CASSYRGRYEQYF. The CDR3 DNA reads TGTGCCAGCAGTTACCGGGGACGGTACGAGCAGTACTTC.

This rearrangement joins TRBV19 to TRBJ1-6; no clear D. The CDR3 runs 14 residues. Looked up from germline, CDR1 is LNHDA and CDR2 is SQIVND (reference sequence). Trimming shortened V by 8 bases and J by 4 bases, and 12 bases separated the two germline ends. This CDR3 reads CASGSLLYNSPLHF. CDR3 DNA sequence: TGTGCCAGTGGCTCATTACTGTATAATTCACCCCTCCACTTT.

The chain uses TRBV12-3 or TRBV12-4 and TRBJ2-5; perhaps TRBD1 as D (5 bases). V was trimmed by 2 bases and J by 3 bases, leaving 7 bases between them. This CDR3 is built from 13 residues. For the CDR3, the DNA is TGTGCCAGCAGTTTACGACAGAAAGAGACCCAGTACTTC. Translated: CASSLRQKETQYF.

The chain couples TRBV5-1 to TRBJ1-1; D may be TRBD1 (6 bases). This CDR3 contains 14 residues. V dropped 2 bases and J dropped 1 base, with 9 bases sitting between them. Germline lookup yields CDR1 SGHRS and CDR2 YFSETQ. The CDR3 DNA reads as TGCGCCAGCAGCTTCGGACAGAGGAACACTGAAGCTTTCTTT. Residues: CASSFGQRNTEAFF. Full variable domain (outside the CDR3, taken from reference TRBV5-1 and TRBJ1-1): KAGVTQTPRYLIKTRGQQVTLSCSPISGHRSVSWYQQTPGQGLQFLFEYFSETQRNKGNFPGRFSGRQFSNSRSEMNVSTLELGDSALYLCASSFGQRNTEAFFGQGTRLTVV.

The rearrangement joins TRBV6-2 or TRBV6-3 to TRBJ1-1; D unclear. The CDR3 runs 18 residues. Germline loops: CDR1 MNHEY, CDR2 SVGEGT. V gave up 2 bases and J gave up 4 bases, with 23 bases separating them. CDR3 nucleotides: TGTGCCAGCAGTTACACCCATGGACGGGCTAAATGGGGCACTGAAGCTTTCTTT. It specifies CASSYTHGRAKWGTEAFF.

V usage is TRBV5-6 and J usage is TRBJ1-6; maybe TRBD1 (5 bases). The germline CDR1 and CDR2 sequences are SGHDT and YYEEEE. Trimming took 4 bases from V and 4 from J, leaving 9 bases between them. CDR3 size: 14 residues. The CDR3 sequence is CASSPGTYNSPLHF. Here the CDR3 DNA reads TGTGCCAGCAGCCCTGGGACTTATAATTCACCCCTCCACTTT.

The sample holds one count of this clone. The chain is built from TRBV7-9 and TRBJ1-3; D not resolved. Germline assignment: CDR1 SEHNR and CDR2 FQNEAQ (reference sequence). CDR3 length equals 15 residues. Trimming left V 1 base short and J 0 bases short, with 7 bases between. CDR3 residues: CASSLEGRSGNTIYF. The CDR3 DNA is TGTGCCAGCAGCTTAGAGGGCCGCTCTGGAAACACCATATATTTT.

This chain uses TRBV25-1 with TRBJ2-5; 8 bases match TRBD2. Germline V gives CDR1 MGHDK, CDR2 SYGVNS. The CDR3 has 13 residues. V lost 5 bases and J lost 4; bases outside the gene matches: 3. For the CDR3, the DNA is TGTGCCAGCAGTACTAGCGGTCCAGAGACCCAGTACTTC. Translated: CASSTSGPETQYF.

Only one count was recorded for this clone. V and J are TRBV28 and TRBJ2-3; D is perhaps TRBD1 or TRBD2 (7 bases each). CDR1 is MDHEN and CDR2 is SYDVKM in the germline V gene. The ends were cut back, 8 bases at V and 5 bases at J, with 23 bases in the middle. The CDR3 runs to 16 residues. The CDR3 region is CASADPGGGLQDTQYF. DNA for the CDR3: TGTGCCAGCGCAGATCCAGGGGGGGGCTTGCAAGATACGCAGTATTTT.

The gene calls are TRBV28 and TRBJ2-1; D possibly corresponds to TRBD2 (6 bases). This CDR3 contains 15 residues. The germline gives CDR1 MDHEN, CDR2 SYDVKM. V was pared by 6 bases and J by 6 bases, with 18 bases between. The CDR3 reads CASSSSGGSVNEQFF. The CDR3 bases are TGTGCCAGCAGCTCTTCCGGGGGTAGCGTCAATGAGCAGTTCTTC.

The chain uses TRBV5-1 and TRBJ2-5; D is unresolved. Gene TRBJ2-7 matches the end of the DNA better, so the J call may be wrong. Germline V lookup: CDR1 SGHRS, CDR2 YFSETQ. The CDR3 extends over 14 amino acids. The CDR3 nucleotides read TGCGCCAGCAGCTTGGGGGCGGCAAAAGTCGAGCAGTACTTC. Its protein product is CASSLGAAKVEQYF.

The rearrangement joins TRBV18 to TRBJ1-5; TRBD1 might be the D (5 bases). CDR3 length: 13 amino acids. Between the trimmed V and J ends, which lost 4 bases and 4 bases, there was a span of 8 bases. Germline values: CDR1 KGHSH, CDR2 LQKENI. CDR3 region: CASSQGLNQPQHF. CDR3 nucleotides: TGTGCCAGCTCACAGGGACTTAATCAGCCCCAGCATTTT.

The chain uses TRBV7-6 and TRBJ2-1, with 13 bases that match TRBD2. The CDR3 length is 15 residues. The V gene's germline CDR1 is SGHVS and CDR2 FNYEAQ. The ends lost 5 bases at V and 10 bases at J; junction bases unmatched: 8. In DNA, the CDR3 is TGTGCCAGCAGCCACGGACTAGCGGGAGTGGGGGAGCAGTTCTTC. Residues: CASSHGLAGVGEQFF.

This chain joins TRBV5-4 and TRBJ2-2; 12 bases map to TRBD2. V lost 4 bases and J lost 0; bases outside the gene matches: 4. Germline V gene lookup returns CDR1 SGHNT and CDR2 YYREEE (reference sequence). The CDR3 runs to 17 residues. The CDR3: CASSQLAGGPNTGELFF. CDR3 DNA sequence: TGTGCCAGCAGCCAACTAGCGGGAGGCCCGAACACCGGGGAGCTGTTTTTT.